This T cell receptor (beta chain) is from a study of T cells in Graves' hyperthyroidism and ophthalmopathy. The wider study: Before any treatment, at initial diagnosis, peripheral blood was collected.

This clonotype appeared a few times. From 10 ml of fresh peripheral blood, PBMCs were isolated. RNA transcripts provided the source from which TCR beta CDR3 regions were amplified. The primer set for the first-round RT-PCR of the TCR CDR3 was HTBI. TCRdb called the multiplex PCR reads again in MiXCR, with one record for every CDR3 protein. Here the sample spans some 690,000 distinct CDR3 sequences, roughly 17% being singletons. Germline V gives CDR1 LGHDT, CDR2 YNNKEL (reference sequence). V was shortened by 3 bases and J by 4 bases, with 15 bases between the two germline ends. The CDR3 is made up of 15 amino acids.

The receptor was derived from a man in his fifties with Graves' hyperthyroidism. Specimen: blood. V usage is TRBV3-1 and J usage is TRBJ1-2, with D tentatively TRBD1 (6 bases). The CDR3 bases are TGTGCCAGCAGCCACTCGGACAGTAAATTCTATGGCTACACCTTC. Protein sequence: CASSHSDSKFYGYTF.